This T cell receptor beta chain was identified in a study of blood T cell repertoires in COVID-19. The wider study: The cDNA or gDNA used as material had been derived from T cells, B-cell-depleted T cells, or PBMCs.

The repertoire was sequenced with immunoSEQ multiplex PCR; TCRdb's copy has only in-frame clones and lacks some. This sample has over 85,000 clones; 65% to 90% occur once, and the top ten carry more than 15%. Sequencing was done on a sample of peripheral blood. The TCR comes from a woman between 55 and 75 years old with acute or convalescent COVID-19.

The CDR3 coding sequence is TGTGCCAGCAGCTACCACAGGGGGAGCTCCTATAATTCACCCCTCCACTTT. Protein product: CASSYHRGSSYNSPLHF. This chain connects TRBV9 to TRBJ1-6, with 8 bases identical to TRBD1. J lost 0 bases, V lost 4 bases, and 6 bases had no gene match. The CDR3 totals 17 residues. CDR1 is SGDLS, CDR2 YYNGEE, per germline.